This TCR beta chain was captured in a study of T-cell reconstitution after alpha-beta-depleted transplantation in children. Germline V gene lookup returns CDR1 MGHDK and CDR2 SYGVNS. V was pared by 6 bases and J by 5 bases, with 11 bases between. The CDR3 consists of 14 residues. Unique molecular identifiers were incorporated into the prepared TCRbeta library. TCRdb re-called the PCR reads with MiXCR, one entry per CDR3 protein. This table holds approximately 590,000 distinct CDR3 sequences, 10% to 13% found once. This material consisted of PBMCs from the stem cell graft donor, taken from the stem cell graft. The source is a human donor who donated a stem cell graft to a child with acute myeloid leukemia. The chain is built from TRBV25-1 and TRBJ1-6; the D is unclear. CDR3 in DNA: TGTGCCAGCAGCGGACTGATGGATAATTCACCCCTCCACTTT. It translates to CASSGLMDNSPLHF.